The 15 T cell receptor beta chains presented below share a single source sample, sequenced in a study of blood T cell repertoires in COVID-19. TCRdb's table, derived via immunoSEQ multiplex PCR, lists solely in-frame clones and lacks some. The sample shows some 100,000 clones, about 79% of them seen only once. Sequenced input: peripheral blood. The source is a woman older than 75 with active or convalescent COVID-19.

The V gene is TRBV28, the J gene TRBJ2-5; 10 bases are shared with TRBD1. Germline assignment: CDR1 MDHEN and CDR2 SYDVKM. The V gene end was trimmed by 5 bases and the J gene end by 2 bases; junction bases not matched to a gene: 2. The CDR3 is made up of 14 amino acids. DNA for the CDR3: TGTGCCAGCAGTGGGGACAGGGGACAAGAGACCCAGTACTTC. The encoded protein is CASSGDRGQETQYF.

The rearrangement uses TRBV6-5 and TRBJ1-2; 8 bases are a match to TRBD1. From germline, CDR1 is MNHEY and CDR2 SVGAGI. V lost 8 bases to trimming and J lost 7 bases; unmatched junction nucleotides: 9. The CDR3 is 13 amino acids. In DNA, the CDR3 is TGTGCCAGCTTCCGACAGGGGTTCGCTGGCTACACCTTC. This sequence encodes CASFRQGFAGYTF.

The CDR3: CASSISRVTDTQYF. CDR3 nucleotides: TGTGCCAGTAGTATTTCTAGAGTAACAGATACGCAGTATTTT. The chain uses TRBV19 and TRBJ2-3; D gene uncertain. Germline assignment: CDR1 LNHDA and CDR2 SQIVND (reference sequence). Between the trimmed V and J ends, which lost 3 bases and 3 bases, there was a span of 10 bases. The CDR3 runs to 14 residues. The complete variable domain, with remaining parts taken from reference TRBV19 and TRBJ2-3, reads DGGITQSPKYLFRKEGQNVTLSCEQNLNHDAMYWYRQDPGQGLRLIYYSQIVNDFQKGDIAEGYSVSREKKESFPLTVTSAQKNPTAFYLCASSISRVTDTQYFGPGTRLTVL.

The chain couples TRBV9 to TRBJ2-1, with 9 positions matching TRBD2. The CDR3 runs to 15 residues. Germline V gives CDR1 SGDLS, CDR2 YYNGEE. Trimming at V came to 3 bases and at J to 5 bases, leaving 6 bases not matched to a gene. CDR3 sequence: CASSARLAAHNEQFF. CDR3 DNA sequence: TGTGCCAGCAGCGCTCGACTAGCGGCACACAATGAGCAGTTCTTC.

The chain links TRBV5-1 to TRBJ2-1; TRBD2 agrees at 8 bases. Germline assignment: CDR1 SGHRS and CDR2 YFSETQ. The CDR3 covers 16 residues. Germline trimming cut 4 bases from V and 7 bases from J; bases unmatched to any gene: 13. This chain's CDR3 is CASSPTAGAGGNEQFF. The CDR3, as DNA: TGCGCCAGCAGCCCCACAGCGGGAGCCGGGGGGAATGAGCAGTTCTTC. Filled out from reference TRBV5-1 and TRBJ2-1, the complete variable domain reads KAGVTQTPRYLIKTRGQQVTLSCSPISGHRSVSWYQQTPGQGLQFLFEYFSETQRNKGNFPGRFSGRQFSNSRSEMNVSTLELGDSALYLCASSPTAGAGGNEQFFGPGTRLTVL.

The chain combines TRBV5-1 with TRBJ1-1; D unresolved. Per germline, CDR1 SGHRS and CDR2 YFSETQ. The CDR3 contains 13 residues. V lost 1 base to trimming and J lost 1 base, with 5 bases between them. CDR3 DNA sequence: TGCGCCAGCAGCTTGTCCAGGAACACTGAAGCTTTCTTT. It codes for CASSLSRNTEAFF.

This clone was found a few times. Other DNA sequences of this sample code for an identical CDR3. CDR3 loop: CASSLVGGSYEQYF. DNA of the CDR3: TGTGCCAGCAGCTTGGTAGGGGGAAGCTACGAGCAGTACTTC. V usage is TRBV5-4 and J usage is TRBJ2-7; maybe TRBD1 (6 bases). This CDR3 is built from 14 residues. Trimming pared 0 bases from V and 3 bases from J, leaving 10 bases between. From germline, CDR1 is SGHNT and CDR2 YYREEE (reference sequence).

This clone is a singleton in its sample. The chain is built from TRBV9 and TRBJ2-2; D perhaps matches TRBD2 (5 bases). The V and J ends lost 1 base and 6 bases respectively, with 13 bases between them. This CDR3 is built from 15 residues. The germline V gene encodes CDR1 SGDLS and CDR2 YYNGEE. This CDR3 reads CASSVRLAGAGELFF. The CDR3 nucleotides read TGTGCCAGCAGCGTAAGGCTAGCCGGGGCCGGGGAGCTGTTTTTT.

V and J are TRBV24-1 and TRBJ2-3; maybe TRBD2 (7 bases). Germline V gene sequence: CDR1 KGHDR, CDR2 SFDVKD. V gave up 6 bases and J gave up 4 bases, with 16 bases separating them. The CDR3 sequence is 15 residues long. DNA of the CDR3: TGTGCCACCAGTCCAGGCGGGGGCGCGGCAGATACGCAGTATTTT. This sequence encodes CATSPGGGAADTQYF.

The chain is built from TRBV5-1 and TRBJ2-1; D is uncertain. The CDR3 is 13 residues long. Per germline, CDR1 SGHRS and CDR2 YFSETQ. Trimming shortened V by 0 bases and J by 9 bases, and 10 bases separated the two germline ends. CDR3 sequence reads: CASSLAGKIEQFF. CDR3 bases: TGCGCCAGCAGCTTGGCCGGTAAAATTGAGCAGTTCTTC. The whole variable domain, remainder taken from reference TRBV5-1 and TRBJ2-1, is KAGVTQTPRYLIKTRGQQVTLSCSPISGHRSVSWYQQTPGQGLQFLFEYFSETQRNKGNFPGRFSGRQFSNSRSEMNVSTLELGDSALYLCASSLAGKIEQFFGPGTRLTVL.

The chain carries TRBV7-9 and TRBJ2-3; TRBD2 aligns across 14 bases. The trim removed 5 bases at V and 7 bases at J, leaving 8 bases unmatched. The CDR3 loop spans 16 amino acids. Germline V CDR1 and CDR2: SEHNR, FQNEAQ (reference sequence). The CDR3 reads CASSPGLAGGQHTQYF. As DNA, the CDR3 is TGTGCCAGCAGCCCCGGACTAGCGGGAGGCCAACATACGCAGTATTTT.

DNA of the CDR3: TGCAGCGTCCGGGGACTCTCCCGGGGCTACACCTTC. The encoded protein is CSVRGLSRGYTF. The V call is TRBV29-1, the J call TRBJ1-2; D perhaps matches TRBD1 (5 bases). Germline assignment: CDR1 SQVTM and CDR2 ANQGSEA. The ends were cut back, 6 bases at V and 8 bases at J, with 16 bases in the middle. This CDR3 spans 12 amino acids.

V gene TRBV4-2 combines with J gene TRBJ2-5; possibly TRBD2 for D (6 bases). The V gene's germline CDR1 is LGHNA and CDR2 YNFKEQ. V lost 0 bases to trimming and J lost 5 bases, with 13 bases between them. CDR3 size: 15 residues. The CDR3 region has the DNA TGTGCCAGCAGCCAAGATCGGCTAGCGCTGGAGACCCAGTACTTC. It translates to CASSQDRLALETQYF.

Comments on this clone: Other DNA sequences in this specimen translate into the identical CDR3. This sequence joins TRBV29-1 and TRBJ2-2; 8 bases are a match to TRBD1. Looked up from germline, CDR1 is SQVTM and CDR2 is ANQGSEA. The V segment lost 7 bases and the J segment 1 base; nucleotides outside the gene matches: 8. The CDR3 covers 15 residues. CDR3 protein: CSARTGTGNTGELFF. In nucleotides, the CDR3 is TGCAGCGCCCGCACCGGGACAGGGAACACCGGGGAGCTGTTTTTT.

Ten or more counts support this clone. The chain couples TRBV4-2 to TRBJ1-1; TRBD1 aligns across 7 bases. Looked up from germline, CDR1 is LGHNA and CDR2 is YNFKEQ. Trimming cost V 5 bases and J 5 bases; bases outside gene matches: 8. CDR3 length equals 14 residues. CDR3 loop: CASSYQTGRTEAFF. CDR3 sequence (DNA): TGTGCCAGCAGCTACCAGACAGGGCGGACTGAAGCTTTCTTT.